This T cell receptor beta chain was sequenced in a study of blood T cell repertoires in COVID-19. Study-wide background: The study drew acute and convalescent COVID-19 samples from the United States, Italy and Spain. PBMCs, B-cell-depleted T cells, or T cells provided the cDNA or gDNA that made up the material.

This clone was detected once. This CDR3 has 14 amino acids. Germline V gene data show CDR1 as SGHNT and CDR2 as YENEEA. V lost 1 base and J lost 2, with 8 bases in between. As processed by the authors: It was from reference gene primer amplification that nucleated cell counts were estimated. Clones were read by immunoSEQ multiplex PCR, and TCRdb kept only the in-frame ones, dropping some. D and trimming were read from the DNA, whereas the V and J calls and clone size are those reported in that table. The sample has roughly 100,000 clones, 89% seen once; the top ten hold 3.5%. The gene calls are TRBV11-3 and TRBJ1-1; weak D call: TRBD1 (6 bases). The sample consisted of peripheral blood. The clonotype comes from a woman aged 60-70 years with acute or convalescent COVID-19. The CDR3 coding sequence is TGTGCCAGCAGCTTAGGGGGGGGCAACACTGAAGCTTTCTTT. Amino acid sequence: CASSLGGGNTEAFF. The complete variable domain, with remaining parts taken from reference TRBV11-3 and TRBJ1-1, reads EAGVVQSPRYKIIEKKQPVAFWCNPISGHNTLYWYLQNLGQGPELLIRYENEEAVDDSQLPKDRFSAERLKGVDSTLKIQPAELGDSAVYLCASSLGGGNTEAFFGQGTRLTVV.